The 26 T cell receptor beta chains below come from one sample, sequenced in a study of blood T cell repertoires in COVID-19. Generated by immunoSEQ multiplex PCR, the TCRdb table keeps only in-frame clones and is missing some. The sample has 100,000 to 150,000 clones; 80% to 90% are singletons. Specimen: peripheral blood. These receptors were obtained from a man aged 65 to 85 with active or convalescent COVID-19.

The chain is built from TRBV19 and TRBJ2-1; the D gene is possibly TRBD2 (6 bases). V was shortened by 0 bases and J by 15 bases, with 12 bases between the two germline ends. Looked up from germline, CDR1 is LNHDA and CDR2 is SQIVND (reference sequence). The CDR3 is 12 amino acids. CDR3 loop: CASSIDLGLRFF. The CDR3 coding sequence is TGTGCCAGTAGTATAGATCTAGGACTACGGTTCTTC.

The CDR3 sequence: CASSVEAGTGTGGAFF. The CDR3 coding sequence is TGTGCCAGCAGCGTAGAGGCTGGAACAGGGACGGGGGGAGCTTTCTTT. The chain recombines TRBV9 with TRBJ1-1; a weak D match, TRBD1 (6 bases). The V gene lost 0 bases and the J gene lost 10 bases, with 22 bases spanning the gap. CDR1 is SGDLS and CDR2 is YYNGEE in the germline V gene. The CDR3 is 16 residues long.

The genes are TRBV19 and TRBJ2-5, with D perhaps TRBD1 (5 bases). V was pared by 3 bases and J by 9 bases, with 17 bases between. CDR3 size: 14 residues. CDR1 is LNHDA, CDR2 SQIVND, per germline (reference sequence). CDR3 sequence reads: CASSMFSGARAQYF. The CDR3 DNA is TGTGCCAGTAGTATGTTCAGTGGGGCCCGCGCCCAGTACTTC.

The rearrangement links TRBV14 to TRBJ2-2; TRBD1 aligns across 8 bases. The CDR3 spans 15 residues. V lost 3 bases, J lost 8 bases, and 8 bases stayed unmatched. Germline loops: CDR1 SGHDN, CDR2 FVKESK. Here the CDR3 reads CASSHPQGASGELFF. DNA of the CDR3: TGTGCCAGCAGCCACCCTCAGGGGGCATCGGGGGAGCTGTTTTTT.

The chain recombines TRBV27 with TRBJ1-4, with D hard to call. V lost 4 bases and J lost 4, with 7 bases in between. CDR1 and CDR2 from the germline V gene are MNHEY and SMNVEV (reference sequence). The CDR3 has 13 amino acids. CDR3 protein: CASSYAGNEKLFF. DNA of the CDR3: TGTGCCAGCAGTTACGCGGGTAATGAAAAACTGTTTTTT.

This chain connects TRBV6-5 to TRBJ1-5; D is unclear. Germline values: CDR1 MNHEY, CDR2 SVGAGI. Deletions cut 6 bases from V and 4 bases from J, with 13 bases between. This CDR3 has 14 amino acids. The CDR3 DNA reads as TGTGCCAGCAGCTTATCCACGACAAATCAGCCCCAGCATTTT. It codes for CASSLSTTNQPQHF.

This clone occurred once. The chain uses TRBV28 and TRBJ1-6; 11 nucleotides line up with TRBD1. CDR3 length: 15 amino acids. The germline V gene has CDR1 MDHEN and CDR2 SYDVKM. V dropped 4 bases and J dropped 6; count of bases not matched to a gene: 2. The chain's CDR3 is CASSSGTGGNSPLHF. CDR3 nucleotides: TGTGCCAGCAGTTCTGGGACAGGGGGTAATTCACCCCTCCACTTT.

V gene TRBV7-8 combines with J gene TRBJ1-6; 7 bases map to TRBD1. Trimming cost V 5 bases and J 0 bases; bases outside gene matches: 7. This CDR3 is 17 amino acids long. CDR1 SGHVS and CDR2 FQNEAQ come from the germline V gene. CDR3 residues: CASSPGQLSSYNSPLHF. CDR3 nucleotides: TGTGCCAGCAGCCCGGGACAGCTTAGCTCCTATAATTCACCCCTCCACTTT.

This clone was recorded at least ten times. This rearrangement joins TRBV29-1 to TRBJ2-1; 9 bases align to TRBD1. The junction had 17 bases not matched to a gene; V was cut back by 7 bases and J by 4 bases. The germline V gene encodes CDR1 SQVTM and CDR2 ANQGSEA. This CDR3 contains 17 residues. The CDR3 coding sequence is TGCAGCGCCCTCCCCTACGTAGGGACAGGGCCGTACAATGAGCAGTTCTTC. Protein product: CSALPYVGTGPYNEQFF.

The V and J genes are TRBV5-1 and TRBJ2-7; TRBD1 agrees at 8 bases. The length of the CDR3 is 17 residues. J gave up 3 bases and V 2 bases, and 13 bases lay outside the gene matches. Germline assignment: CDR1 SGHRS and CDR2 YFSETQ. CDR3 region: CASSFRQGATLGYEQYF. Here the CDR3 DNA reads TGCGCCAGCAGCTTTAGGCAGGGGGCCACCTTGGGCTACGAGCAGTACTTC.

The chain links TRBV24-1 to TRBJ2-3; 15 bases match TRBD2. With V trimmed by 2 bases and J by 2 bases, 4 bases remained unmatched. CDR1 and CDR2 (germline): KGHDR, SFDVKD. The CDR3 covers 18 residues. The CDR3 DNA sequence: TGTGCCACCAGTGATTCCGGGACTAGCGGGAGGTCCACAGATACGCAGTATTTT. Protein sequence: CATSDSGTSGRSTDTQYF.

The chain joins TRBV19 to TRBJ2-7, with 10 bases matching TRBD1. V trimming: 2 bases; J trimming: 7 bases; junction bases outside the gene matches: 11. Germline V gene sequence: CDR1 LNHDA, CDR2 SQIVND (reference sequence). The CDR3 consists of 16 residues. The CDR3 nucleotides read TGTGCCAGTAGTATAAACGCAGGGACAGGGGCCTTGGAGCAGTACTTC. Its protein is CASSINAGTGALEQYF. Filled out from reference TRBV19 and TRBJ2-7, the complete variable domain reads DGGITQSPKYLFRKEGQNVTLSCEQNLNHDAMYWYRQDPGQGLRLIYYSQIVNDFQKGDIAEGYSVSREKKESFPLTVTSAQKNPTAFYLCASSINAGTGALEQYFGPGTRLTVT.

This chain uses TRBV7-9 with TRBJ2-2; weak D call: TRBD2 (5 bases). CDR3 length equals 14 residues. Germline CDR1 reads SEHNR; CDR2 reads FQNEAQ (reference sequence). The germline V and J ends were trimmed by 8 bases and 6 bases, with 16 bases remaining between them. The CDR3 DNA reads TGTGCCAGCGTTTCTAGGCTAGCCCCCGGGGAGCTGTTTTTT. Its translation is CASVSRLAPGELFF.

The gene calls are TRBV6-5 and TRBJ1-1, with D perhaps TRBD1 (5 bases). Germline CDR1 is MNHEY and CDR2 is SVGAGI. V was trimmed by 6 bases and J by 0 bases, leaving 8 bases between them. The length of the CDR3 is 13 residues. The CDR3 loop is CASSQTVNTEAFF. DNA of the CDR3: TGTGCCAGCAGCCAGACAGTGAACACTGAAGCTTTCTTT.

The chain recombines TRBV28 with TRBJ2-2; 9 positions match TRBD1. Trimming at V came to 5 bases and at J to 16 bases, leaving 20 bases not matched to a gene. The CDR3 runs to 16 residues. CDR1 and CDR2 (germline): MDHEN, SYDVKM. CDR3 DNA sequence: TGTGCCAGCAGTGCCCACGGGACAGGGACCAAGGCGAGCCGGTTTTTT. The encoded protein is CASSAHGTGTKASRFF.

The rearrangement uses TRBV7-9 and TRBJ1-1; perhaps TRBD1 as D (6 bases). The CDR3 covers 12 residues. Germline V gene sequence: CDR1 SEHNR, CDR2 FQNEAQ (reference sequence). Deletions cut 5 bases from V and 5 bases from J, with 9 bases between. CDR3 bases: TGTGCCAGCAGCCCAGGGGTTACTGAAGCTTTCTTT. Translation: CASSPGVTEAFF.

The chain joins TRBV5-1 to TRBJ1-6; tentative D call: TRBD1 (5 bases). CDR1 and CDR2 (germline): SGHRS, YFSETQ. Trimming stripped 3 bases from V and 8 bases from J, with 18 bases between. CDR3 length equals 16 residues. The CDR3 reads CASSSQGSSKDSPLHF. In DNA, the CDR3 is TGCGCCAGCAGCTCGCAGGGTAGTAGTAAGGATTCACCCCTCCACTTT. Using reference TRBV5-1 and TRBJ1-6 for the parts outside the CDR3, the full variable domain is KAGVTQTPRYLIKTRGQQVTLSCSPISGHRSVSWYQQTPGQGLQFLFEYFSETQRNKGNFPGRFSGRQFSNSRSEMNVSTLELGDSALYLCASSSQGSSKDSPLHFGNGTRLTVT.

The rearrangement joins TRBV28 to TRBJ1-4; D possibly corresponds to TRBD1 (5 bases). CDR1 is MDHEN and CDR2 is SYDVKM in the germline V gene. V lost 3 bases to trimming and J lost 10 bases, with 12 bases between them. The CDR3 sequence is 13 residues long. CDR3 in amino acids: CASSLGLVGKLFF. CDR3 coding DNA: TGTGCCAGCAGTTTGGGGCTGGTGGGAAAACTGTTTTTT.

V usage is TRBV5-1 and J usage is TRBJ1-3, with a tentative D call TRBD1 (6 bases). With 4 bases removed from V and 1 base from J, the gap between germline ends came to 15 bases. The CDR3 is 16 residues long. The germline V gene encodes CDR1 SGHRS and CDR2 YFSETQ. CDR3 region: CASSGLGQSSGNTIYF. The DNA of the CDR3 is TGCGCCAGCAGCGGATTAGGACAGTCGTCTGGAAACACCATATATTTT.

The chain is built from TRBV6-1 and TRBJ2-4; 12 nucleotides line up with TRBD1. J lost 5 bases, V lost 2 bases, and 4 bases had no gene match. Germline V gene sequence: CDR1 MNHNS, CDR2 SASEGT. CDR3 length: 16 amino acids. The CDR3: CASSEWGQGAQNIQYF. The CDR3 DNA reads TGTGCCAGCAGTGAATGGGGACAGGGGGCCCAAAACATTCAGTACTTC.

This clone has only a few counts. The V gene is TRBV9, the J gene TRBJ2-4, with D hard to call. V was trimmed by 4 bases and J by 0 bases, leaving 14 bases between them. CDR3 length equals 16 residues. Germline CDR1 and CDR2: SGDLS and YYNGEE. This CDR3 reads CASSPLETLAKNIQYF. Here the CDR3 DNA reads TGTGCCAGCAGCCCCCTGGAGACGTTAGCCAAAAACATTCAGTACTTC.

The V call is TRBV5-6, the J call TRBJ1-1, with D perhaps TRBD1 (5 bases). The CDR3 is made up of 13 amino acids. V was trimmed by 4 bases and J by 1 base, leaving 8 bases between them. In germline, CDR1 is SGHDT, CDR2 YYEEEE. The CDR3 loop is CASSKQANTEAFF. The CDR3 DNA sequence: TGTGCCAGCAGCAAACAGGCGAACACTGAAGCTTTCTTT.

CDR3 in DNA: TGCGCCAGCAGCCGGACAGGGGGGGAGAACACAGATACGCAGTATTTT. It codes for CASSRTGGENTDTQYF. The rearrangement joins TRBV5-1 to TRBJ2-3, with 10 bases that match TRBD1. The CDR3 extends over 16 amino acids. The germline gives CDR1 SGHRS, CDR2 YFSETQ. V lost 4 bases, J lost 2 bases, and 7 bases stayed unmatched.

The chain is built from TRBV7-9 and TRBJ2-3, with D uncertain. The CDR3 sequence is 14 residues long. Trimming removed 5 bases at V and 1 base at J, with 10 bases between. Per germline, CDR1 SEHNR and CDR2 FQNEAQ (reference sequence). The DNA for the CDR3 is TGTGCCAGCAGCCAAGCCCTTCGCACAGATACGCAGTATTTT. Its protein product is CASSQALRTDTQYF. Using reference TRBV7-9 and TRBJ2-3 for the parts outside the CDR3, the full variable domain is DTGVSQNPRHKITKRGQNVTFRCDPISEHNRLYWYRQTLGQGPEFLTYFQNEAQLEKSRLLSDRFSAERPKGSFSTLEIQRTEQGDSAMYLCASSQALRTDTQYFGPGTRLTVL.

The genes are TRBV27 and TRBJ2-7, with 7 bases matching TRBD1. V dropped 6 bases and J dropped 2; count of bases not matched to a gene: 10. Per germline, CDR1 MNHEY and CDR2 SMNVEV (reference sequence). The CDR3 sequence is 15 residues long. Here the CDR3 DNA reads TGTGCCAGCAGCTTGACAGGGAGTAAGCCCTACGAGCAGTACTTC. Translating it yields CASSLTGSKPYEQYF.

The chain recombines TRBV15 with TRBJ1-3, with 7 nucleotides matching TRBD1. The CDR3 totals 15 residues. J gave up 3 bases and V 5 bases, and 7 bases lay outside the gene matches. Germline values: CDR1 LNHNV, CDR2 YYDKDF (reference sequence). CDR3 coding DNA: TGTGCCACCAGCCTTGGACAGGCGATTGGAAACACCATATATTTT. It translates to CATSLGQAIGNTIYF.